This T cell receptor (beta chain) is from a study of regulatory T cells in long-lasting Graves disease. Overall study context: New Graves' disease cases had less than 3 months of antithyroid drugs.

The time point was: newly diagnosed GD, antithyroid drugs for less than 3 months. Extracted RNA from PBMCs served as the source of the TCR library. In germline, CDR1 is DFQATT, CDR2 SNEGSKA (reference sequence). The V end was cut by 0 bases, the J end by 6 bases, with 31 bases between. This CDR3 contains 20 residues. Building the TCR beta libraries relied on iRepertoire HTBI primers, and CDR3 regions underwent Arm-PCR. TCRdb re-called the multiplex PCR reads through MiXCR, storing one row per CDR3 protein. The table records 550,000 to 650,000 distinct CDR3 sequences, about 16% of them present only once. A further study also used this sample, focusing on T cells in Graves' hyperthyroidism and ophthalmopathy. Per that study: The study defined stable Graves' hyperthyroidism as no ophthalmopathy progression within 18 months. Pregnant or lactating patients were excluded, as were those with uncontrolled infection or other autoimmune disease. Using the HTBI primer set, a first-round RT-PCR was run on the TCR CDR3.

This sequence originates from a man aged 18 to 30 with Graves disease. The sample here was peripheral blood mononuclear cells (PBMCs), taken at new diagnosis, from a patient treated with antithyroid drugs. The V call is TRBV20-1, the J call TRBJ2-3; D may correspond to TRBD1 or TRBD2 (7 bases each). The CDR3 sequence: CSARDGGSGGGPGTGDTQYF. As DNA, the CDR3 is TGCAGTGCTAGAGATGGGGGGTCAGGGGGGGGACCGGGAACAGGGGATACGCAGTATTTT.